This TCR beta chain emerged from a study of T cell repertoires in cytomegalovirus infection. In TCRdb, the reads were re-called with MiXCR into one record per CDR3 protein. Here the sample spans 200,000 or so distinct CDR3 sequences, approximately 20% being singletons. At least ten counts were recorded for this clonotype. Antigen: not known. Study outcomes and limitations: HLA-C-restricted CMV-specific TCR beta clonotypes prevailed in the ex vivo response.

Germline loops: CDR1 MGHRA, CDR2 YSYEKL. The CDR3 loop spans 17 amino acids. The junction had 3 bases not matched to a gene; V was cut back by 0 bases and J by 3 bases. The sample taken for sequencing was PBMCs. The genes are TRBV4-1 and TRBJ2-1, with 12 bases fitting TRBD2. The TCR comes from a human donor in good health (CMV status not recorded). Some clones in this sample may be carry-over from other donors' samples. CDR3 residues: CASSQEPTSGSYNEQFF. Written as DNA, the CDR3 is TGCGCCAGCAGCCAAGAACCGACTAGCGGGAGCTACAATGAGCAGTTCTTC.